The clone carrying this T cell receptor (beta chain) has a single count. Its antigen remains unknown. In the same sample, other DNA sequences code for this CDR3. This specimen comes from a study of shared clonotypes between healthy human individuals. Background on the study: Each donor's CD4 naive and CD4 memory cells filled three plates apiece, CD8 naive two, and CD8 memory one. Study-wide points: Clonotypes shared by all four donors outscored non-shared clonotypes in generation probability.

Subsets obtained from CD4+ cells comprised CD45RA+ naive and CD45RA-negative memory cells. Per the germline V gene, CDR1 is MNHEY and CDR2 is SMNVEV (reference sequence). CDR3 length equals 14 residues. Trimming took 5 bases from V and 10 from J; bases not matched to a gene: 7. Assay: immunoSEQ multiplex PCR; the TCRdb copy retains only in-frame clones and omits some. The sample records about 960,000 clones, approximately 80% being singletons. The V and J genes are TRBV27 and TRBJ1-6, with 8 bases identical to TRBD1. Sequencing was performed on memory CD4+ T cells sorted from blood. Subset in this sample: CD45RA-negative fraction. The sequence was collected from a man between 18 and 29 years old in good health. The DNA of the CDR3 is TGTGCCAGCAGTCCGGACAGGGCCGGGTCACCCCTCCACTTT. Translated: CASSPDRAGSPLHF.